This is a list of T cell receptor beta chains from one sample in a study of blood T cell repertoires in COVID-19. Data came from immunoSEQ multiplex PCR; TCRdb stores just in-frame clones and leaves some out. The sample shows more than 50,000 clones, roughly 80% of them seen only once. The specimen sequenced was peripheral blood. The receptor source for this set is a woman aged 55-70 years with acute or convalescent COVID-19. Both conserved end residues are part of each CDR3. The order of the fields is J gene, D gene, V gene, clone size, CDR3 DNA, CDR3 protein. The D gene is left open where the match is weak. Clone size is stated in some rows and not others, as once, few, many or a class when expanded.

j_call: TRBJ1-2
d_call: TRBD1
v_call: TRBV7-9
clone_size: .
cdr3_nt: TGTGCCAGCAGCCATAACACAGGGGGTGATGGCTACACCTTC
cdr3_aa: CASSHNTGGDGYTF

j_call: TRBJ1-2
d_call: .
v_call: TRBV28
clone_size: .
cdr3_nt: TGTGCCAGCAGTTTATCCAGGGCTGGCTACACCTTC
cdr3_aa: CASSLSRAGYTF

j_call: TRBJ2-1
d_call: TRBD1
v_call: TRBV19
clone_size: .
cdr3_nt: TGTGCCAGTAGCCCTACGACAGGGGGCAGGTGGAGTGAGCAGTTCTTC
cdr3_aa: CASSPTTGGRWSEQFF

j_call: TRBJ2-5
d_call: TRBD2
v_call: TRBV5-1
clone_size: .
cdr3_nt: TGCGCCAGCAGCATAAATAGCGGGGCGGGAGAGACCCAGTACTTC
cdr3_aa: CASSINSGAGETQYF

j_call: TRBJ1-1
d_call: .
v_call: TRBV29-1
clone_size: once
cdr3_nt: TGCAGCGTTTTAAAGGCTGGAGGCACTGAAGCTTTCTTT
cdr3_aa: CSVLKAGGTEAFF

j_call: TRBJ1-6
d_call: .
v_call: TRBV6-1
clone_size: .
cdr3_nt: TGTGCCAGCAGTGAATGGGAGGGTTTGGCTTCACCCCTCCACTTT
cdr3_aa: CASSEWEGLASPLHF

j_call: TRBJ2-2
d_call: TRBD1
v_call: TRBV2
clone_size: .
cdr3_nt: TGTGCCAGCAGTGGTAGACAGGGCGGGACCGGGGAGCTGTTTTTT
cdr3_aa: CASSGRQGGTGELFF

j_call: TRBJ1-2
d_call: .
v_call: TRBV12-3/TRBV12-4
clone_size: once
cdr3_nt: TGTGCCAGCAGAACACAGGGATCTGGCTACACCTTC
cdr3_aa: CASRTQGSGYTF

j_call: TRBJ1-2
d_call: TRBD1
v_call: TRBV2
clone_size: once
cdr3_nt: TGTGCCAGCACCCGGGACAGCTATGGCTACACCTTC
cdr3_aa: CASTRDSYGYTF

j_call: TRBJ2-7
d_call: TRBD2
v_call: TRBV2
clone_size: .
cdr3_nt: TGTGCCAGCAGTGCGGAACGAGCGGGACTCCAAATCGACTACGAGCAGTACTTC
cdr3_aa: CASSAERAGLQIDYEQYF